This TCR beta chain was identified during a study of T cells in tumors after PD-1 blockade. Study context: Daily vismodegib 150 mg continued in a subset of anti-PD-1-treated patients. Peripheral blood samples averaged approximately 33,000 unique clonotypes and about 110,000 templates. Overall study findings and caveats: Peripheral recruitment is suggested, as some novel exhausted tumor clones were in pre-treatment blood.

TCRdb's table, derived via immunoSEQ multiplex PCR, lists solely in-frame clones and lacks some. The table has about 60,000 clones, about 74% seen once; the top ten hold about 4.8%. Worth noting for this clone: Its antigen is still unknown.

Germline-derived CDR1 and CDR2 are SGHVS and FNYEAQ. The ends were cut back, 1 base at V and 7 bases at J, with 11 bases in the middle. This CDR3 region has 15 residues. The clonotype was recovered from a human donor with basal cell carcinoma. This specimen consisted of PBMCs, obtained after anti-PD-1 treatment. V is TRBV7-6 and J is TRBJ1-6; D may be TRBD1 (6 bases). The CDR3: CASSLEDSMNSPLHF. The CDR3 DNA sequence: TGTGCCAGCAGCTTAGAGGACAGCATGAATTCACCCCTCCACTTT.